These T cell receptor beta chains were read from a single sample in a study of cytomegalovirus exposure and HLA in healthy donors. Data came from immunoSEQ multiplex PCR; TCRdb stores just in-frame clones and leaves some out. The data show 90,000 to 130,000 clones, 95% seen once. Sequenced input: PBMCs. The receptors originated from a woman under 30 in good health and CMV-seronegative. Each CDR3 is given with its conserved first and last residue.

CDR3 protein	V gene	J gene
CASSVAWSTGELFF	TRBV9	TRBJ2-2
CASSPGTAEQFF	TRBV7-2	TRBJ2-1
CAWSYPSQGISYEQYF	TRBV30	TRBJ2-7
CASSLFGGGGYEQFF	TRBV14	TRBJ2-1
CASSRTAPTSVNTEAFF	TRBV19	TRBJ1-1
CASTFSVGEQYF	TRBV7-9	TRBJ2-7
CASSFPGGPYNEQFF	TRBV12-1	TRBJ2-1
CASSLEGGLGETQYF	TRBV7-7	TRBJ2-5
CASSDFRPVRVYEQYF	TRBV6-4	TRBJ2-7
CASSTIGQGPWGTEAFF	TRBV5-4	TRBJ1-1
CASSQLVTGQDFNYVYTF	TRBV4-1	TRBJ1-2
CASSPEGRVFSPLHF	TRBV7-8	TRBJ1-6
CASSFGTLTYEQYF	TRBV7-9	TRBJ2-7
CASGLRGNQPQHF	TRBV2	TRBJ1-5
CASSRQGMGNTEAFF	TRBV28	TRBJ1-1
CASKGQGNQPQHF	TRBV6-1	TRBJ1-5
CASSLATGGREQFF	TRBV7-6	TRBJ2-1
CASSPGVTDTQYF	TRBV11-2	TRBJ2-3
CASSLGQGAPHSGANVLTF	TRBV11-2	TRBJ2-6
CASSSRGQGPRF	TRBV11-2	TRBJ2-4
CASSERSETQYF	TRBV2	TRBJ2-5
CASSPLAGDGNEQFF	TRBV18	TRBJ2-1
CASSVTGGRGNSPLHF	TRBV19	TRBJ1-6
CASSLQGWAETQYF	TRBV28	TRBJ2-5
CASSLDSRNSPLHF	TRBV7-6	TRBJ1-6
CSVSQNTGELFF	TRBV29-1	TRBJ2-2
CASSPDISTDTQYF	TRBV19	TRBJ2-3
CASSAGQGFEKLFF	TRBV19	TRBJ1-4
CASSQGVGTEAFF	TRBV18	TRBJ1-1
CASALGANYGYTF	TRBV19	TRBJ1-2
CASRQGFGYGYTF	TRBV6-5	TRBJ1-2
CASSQAWGTNYGYTF	TRBV4-3	TRBJ1-2
CASSAGQTWDDSPLHF	TRBV9	TRBJ1-6
CASSLASVAGYNEQFF	TRBV7-2	TRBJ2-1
CASSFEAYEQYF	TRBV7-9	TRBJ2-7
CASIPRGMTKNIQYF	TRBV28	TRBJ2-4
CSVGNPGHADYGYTF	TRBV29-1	TRBJ1-2
CASSLISGNTEAFF	TRBV5-1	TRBJ1-1
CASSYHKATNEKLFF	TRBV6-5	TRBJ1-4
CASGRGTGELFF	TRBV2	TRBJ2-2
CASRPGQTNEKLFF	TRBV28	TRBJ1-4
CASSPGGGKETQYF	TRBV5-1	TRBJ2-5
CASSLQTANTEAFF	TRBV27	TRBJ1-1